A single sample gave rise to the 28 T cell receptor beta chains below, sequenced in a study of PD-1 blockade in classical Hodgkin lymphoma. All the patients suffered relapse after autologous stem cell transplantation, and brentuximab vedotin exposure differed. Only in-frame clones appear in the TCRdb table, and some are missing; sequencing was by immunoSEQ multiplex PCR. The table has around 66,000 clones, 70% to 80% seen once. The sequenced sample was peripheral blood mononuclear cells (PBMCs), obtained before the second cycle of nivolumab. The receptors derive from a human donor with classical Hodgkin lymphoma.

This clone turned up a few times. CDR3 sequence reads: CASSVGVGRSPDTQYF. CDR3 sequence (DNA): TGTGCCAGCAGCGTAGGGGTCGGGAGGTCCCCAGATACGCAGTATTTT. The chain recombines TRBV9 with TRBJ2-3, with 7 bases lining up with TRBD2. CDR1 SGDLS and CDR2 YYNGEE come from the germline V gene. The CDR3 totals 16 residues. The trim removed 0 bases at V and 4 bases at J, leaving 8 bases unmatched. Combining the CDR3 with reference TRBV9 and TRBJ2-3 gives the whole variable domain DSGVTQTPKHLITATGQRVTLRCSPRSGDLSVYWYQQSLDQGLQFLIQYYNGEERAKGNILERFSAQQFPDLHSELNLSSLELGDSALYFCASSVGVGRSPDTQYFGPGTRLTVL.

This chain joins TRBV5-1 and TRBJ2-3; TRBD2 is a possible D gene (5 bases). Per the germline V gene, CDR1 is SGHRS and CDR2 is YFSETQ. V lost 3 bases and J lost 0, with 14 bases in between. The CDR3 loop spans 16 amino acids. This chain's CDR3 is CASSSGLYSSTDTQYF. CDR3 nucleotides: TGCGCCAGCAGCTCCGGACTGTACTCTAGCACAGATACGCAGTATTTT.

The chain uses TRBV15 and TRBJ2-7; 7 bases match TRBD2. J was trimmed by 6 bases and V by 1 base; bases with no gene match: 6. The CDR3 is 14 residues long. The germline CDR1 and CDR2 sequences are LNHNV and YYDKDF (reference sequence). Here the CDR3 DNA reads TGTGCCACCAGCAGAGTCGGGGGGATCTCCGAGCAGTACTTC. This sequence encodes CATSRVGGISEQYF.

The chain is built from TRBV6-6 and TRBJ1-3; weak D call: TRBD1 (5 bases). CDR1 and CDR2 from the germline V gene are MNHNY and SVGAGI (reference sequence). V shed 4 bases and J shed 1 base, with 11 bases lying between them. This CDR3 comprises 15 residues. For the CDR3, the DNA is TGTGCCAGCAGTTCCCCCGGGACGTCTGGAAACACCATATATTTT. As protein: CASSSPGTSGNTIYF.

V usage is TRBV29-1 and J usage is TRBJ2-2; the D call may be TRBD1 or TRBD2 (5 bases each). CDR3 length: 11 amino acids. The V and J ends lost 6 bases and 6 bases respectively, with 8 bases between them. Germline V gives CDR1 SQVTM, CDR2 ANQGSEA. The CDR3 DNA sequence: TGCAGCGTCAGAGGGGCCGGGGAGCTGTTTTTT. Protein sequence: CSVRGAGELFF.

The chain couples TRBV27 to TRBJ1-5; tentative D call: TRBD1 (5 bases). CDR1 MNHEY and CDR2 SMNVEV come from the germline V gene (reference sequence). There are 14 residues in the CDR3. Trimming removed 4 bases at V and 3 bases at J, with 10 bases between. CDR3 DNA: TGTGCCAGCAGTTCAAGGGGCAACAATCAGCCCCAGCATTTT. Translated, it gives CASSSRGNNQPQHF.

This clone has more than one count but fewer than ten. The chain combines TRBV6-1 with TRBJ2-7; no definite D call. The CDR3 contains 16 residues. Germline V gives CDR1 MNHNS, CDR2 SASEGT. V was trimmed by 2 bases and J by 7 bases, leaving 21 bases between them. CDR3 residues: CASSEISGHLGSEQYF. The CDR3 nucleotides are TGTGCCAGCAGTGAAATTTCGGGCCACCTCGGAAGTGAGCAGTACTTC.

The gene calls are TRBV2 and TRBJ2-1; TRBD1 might be the D (6 bases). This CDR3 has 14 residues. Trimming took 8 bases from V and 9 from J, leaving 20 bases between them. Germline assignment: CDR1 SNHLY and CDR2 FYNNEI. The CDR3 sequence is CASRITPGQGEQFF. CDR3 sequence (DNA): TGTGCCAGCCGCATCACCCCGGGACAAGGTGAGCAGTTCTTC. The entire variable domain, with the rest obtained from reference TRBV2 and TRBJ2-1, is as follows: EPEVTQTPSHQVTQMGQEVILRCVPISNHLYFYWYRQILGQKVEFLVSFYNNEISEKSEIFDDQFSVERPDGSNFTLKIRSTKLEDSAMYFCASRITPGQGEQFFGPGTRLTVL.

The rearrangement uses TRBV6-1 and TRBJ1-2; D uncertain. Deletions cut 5 bases from V and 3 bases from J, with 10 bases between. CDR1 and CDR2 (germline): MNHNS, SASEGT. This CDR3 comprises 13 residues. Here the CDR3 DNA reads TGTGCCAGCAGTAGAGAGGTAGACTATGGCTACACCTTC. Its protein product is CASSREVDYGYTF.

The rearrangement uses TRBV20-1 and TRBJ2-1, with no clear D. The germline V gene encodes CDR1 DFQATT and CDR2 SNEGSKA (reference sequence). V shed 3 bases and J shed 5 bases, with 5 bases lying between them. There are 11 residues in the CDR3. The CDR3 DNA sequence: TGCAGTGCTAGTGGCAACAATGAGCAGTTCTTC. Protein: CSASGNNEQFF.

V gene TRBV19 combines with J gene TRBJ2-1, with TRBD1 identical over 8 bases. The CDR3 has 14 residues. CDR1 LNHDA and CDR2 SQIVND come from the germline V gene (reference sequence). Unmatched junction bases numbered 6, after V lost 1 base and J lost 10 bases. The CDR3 here is CASSIAGGMVEQFF. The CDR3 bases are TGTGCCAGTAGTATAGCAGGGGGCATGGTCGAGCAGTTCTTC. Full variable domain (missing parts from reference TRBV19 and TRBJ2-1): DGGITQSPKYLFRKEGQNVTLSCEQNLNHDAMYWYRQDPGQGLRLIYYSQIVNDFQKGDIAEGYSVSREKKESFPLTVTSAQKNPTAFYLCASSIAGGMVEQFFGPGTRLTVL.

This clone was detected only once. V usage is TRBV30 and J usage is TRBJ2-6, with D perhaps TRBD1 (6 bases). CDR3 length equals 17 residues. CDR1 and CDR2 (germline): GTSNPN, SVGIG (reference sequence). V was clipped by 4 bases and J by 0 bases, with 16 bases between them. CDR3: CAWKRQGIHSGANVLTF. The CDR3 nucleotides read TGTGCCTGGAAGCGGCAGGGGATACACTCTGGGGCCAACGTCCTGACTTTC.

The rearrangement joins TRBV18 to TRBJ2-5; perhaps TRBD1 as D (5 bases). The V gene's germline CDR1 is KGHSH and CDR2 LQKENI. CDR3 length: 16 residues. Deletions cut 0 bases from V and 5 bases from J, with 16 bases between. This CDR3 reads CASSPPTGQNRETQYF. The DNA of the CDR3 is TGTGCCAGCTCACCACCTACTGGGCAGAACAGGGAGACCCAGTACTTC.

This rearrangement joins TRBV12-5 to TRBJ2-5, with D possibly being TRBD1 (6 bases). The germline V gene has CDR1 LGHNT and CDR2 FRNRAP. The germline V and J ends were trimmed by 4 bases and 0 bases, with 18 bases remaining between them. This CDR3 contains 17 residues. The CDR3 sequence: CASGSNLRQANQETQYF. The CDR3, as DNA: TGTGCTAGTGGTTCAAATCTCCGACAGGCAAACCAAGAGACCCAGTACTTC.

The genes are TRBV21-1 and TRBJ2-7; the table names TRBD1, a call not compared with the DNA. TRBV21-1 is termed a pseudogene. The CDR3 totals 12 residues. The CDR3 loop is CASSKKTFEQYF. DNA for the CDR3: TGTGCCAGCAGCAAAAAGACATTCGAGCAGTACTTC.

The gene calls are TRBV7-3 and TRBJ2-3, with D possibly matching TRBD2 (6 bases). V shed 2 bases and J shed 0 bases, with 6 bases lying between them. Germline loops: CDR1 SGHTA, CDR2 FQGTGA. CDR3 length equals 14 residues. Written as DNA, the CDR3 is TGTGCCAGCAGCTTAGCGGGGAGCACAGATACGCAGTATTTT. Translating gives CASSLAGSTDTQYF.

V usage is TRBV5-1 and J usage is TRBJ2-1; perhaps D is TRBD1 or TRBD2 (6 bases each). V lost 7 bases and J lost 5, with 19 bases in between. Germline loops: CDR1 SGHRS, CDR2 YFSETQ. The CDR3 runs 15 residues. The CDR3 region is CASRRWGASDNEQFF. The CDR3 nucleotides are TGCGCCAGCCGTCGCTGGGGGGCTAGTGACAATGAGCAGTTCTTC.

The rearrangement joins TRBV28 to TRBJ1-4; D unclear. Germline V lookup: CDR1 MDHEN, CDR2 SYDVKM. V was trimmed by 6 bases and J by 5 bases, leaving 13 bases between them. CDR3 length: 14 residues. The CDR3 sequence: CASRSGAANEKLFF. CDR3 nucleotides: TGTGCCAGCAGGTCGGGAGCCGCAAATGAAAAACTGTTTTTT.

The V call is TRBV19, the J call TRBJ2-3; 11 positions match TRBD2. This CDR3 has 17 amino acids. CDR1 and CDR2 from the germline V gene are LNHDA and SQIVND (reference sequence). Trimming at V came to 4 bases and at J to 4 bases, leaving 10 bases not matched to a gene. The CDR3 region has the DNA TGTGCCAGTAGTACGGGACTAGCGGCCCTAGGGGCAGATACGCAGTATTTT. It is translated as CASSTGLAALGADTQYF. The complete variable domain, with remaining parts taken from reference TRBV19 and TRBJ2-3, reads DGGITQSPKYLFRKEGQNVTLSCEQNLNHDAMYWYRQDPGQGLRLIYYSQIVNDFQKGDIAEGYSVSREKKESFPLTVTSAQKNPTAFYLCASSTGLAALGADTQYFGPGTRLTVL.

The chain joins TRBV5-1 to TRBJ2-2; D ambiguous. Germline CDR1 is SGHRS and CDR2 is YFSETQ. The CDR3 is 14 residues long. The ends were cut back, 6 bases at V and 1 base at J, with 10 bases in the middle. The CDR3 coding sequence is TGCGCCAGCACTGAGGCACAGAACACCGGGGAGCTGTTTTTT. This encodes CASTEAQNTGELFF.

This chain connects TRBV30 to TRBJ2-1; 14 bases align to TRBD2. With V trimmed by 4 bases and J by 7 bases, 6 bases remained unmatched. Germline CDR1 reads GTSNPN; CDR2 reads SVGIG (reference sequence). This CDR3 is 15 amino acids long. The CDR3 DNA is TGTGCCTGGAAGTTCGGGACTAGCGGGAGAAATGAGCAGTTCTTC. This translates into CAWKFGTSGRNEQFF.

The CDR3 DNA is TGTGCCAGCAGCTTAGCGCTGAACACTGAAGCTTTCTTT. Its translation is CASSLALNTEAFF. This chain connects TRBV11-2 to TRBJ1-1; D gene ambiguous. Germline V gene data show CDR1 as SGHAT and CDR2 as FQNNGV. The CDR3 runs 13 residues. Trimming removed 1 base from V and 0 bases from J, with 3 bases in between.

The chain has TRBV5-1 and TRBJ2-1, with D unresolved. The CDR3 consists of 14 residues. The ends were cut back, 0 bases at V and 4 bases at J, with 8 bases in the middle. The germline gives CDR1 SGHRS, CDR2 YFSETQ. CDR3 loop: CASSLESGYNEQFF. The CDR3 bases are TGCGCCAGCAGCTTGGAATCCGGATACAATGAGCAGTTCTTC.

The chain links TRBV11-2 to TRBJ1-1; a weak D match, TRBD1 (5 bases). Germline CDR1 reads SGHAT; CDR2 reads FQNNGV. The CDR3 spans 13 residues. Trimming pared 1 base from V and 4 bases from J, leaving 7 bases between. The CDR3 is CASSLVGGTEAFF. CDR3 nucleotides: TGTGCCAGCAGCTTAGTTGGGGGCACTGAAGCTTTCTTT.

The chain joins TRBV5-6 to TRBJ2-7, with D tentatively TRBD1 or TRBD2 (5 bases each). The CDR3 is 12 residues long. The germline V gene encodes CDR1 SGHDT and CDR2 YYEEEE. V lost 6 bases to trimming and J lost 6 bases, with 13 bases between them. DNA of the CDR3: TGTGCCAGCAACGGTATTGGGGGCGAGCAGTACTTC. Residues: CASNGIGGEQYF.

This clone was seen a handful of times. This chain connects TRBV7-8 to TRBJ2-1, with D perhaps TRBD1 (6 bases). The CDR3 covers 17 residues. The V gene's germline CDR1 is SGHVS and CDR2 FQNEAQ. V was clipped by 0 bases and J by 4 bases, with 16 bases between them. In DNA form, the CDR3 reads TGTGCCAGCAGCTTAGCGGGGGCTAGCTCGGTTTACAATGAGCAGTTCTTC. Translation gives CASSLAGASSVYNEQFF.

This clone was detected only a few times. The V gene is TRBV18, the J gene TRBJ2-5; D is perhaps TRBD1 or TRBD2 (5 bases each). The V and J ends lost 8 bases and 0 bases respectively, with 10 bases between them. Germline CDR1 KGHSH, CDR2 LQKENI. The CDR3 consists of 13 residues. CDR3 sequence (DNA): TGTGCCAGCCTCGGGGCTAACCAAGAGACCCAGTACTTC. This translates into CASLGANQETQYF.

The chain combines TRBV5-1 with TRBJ1-4, with 11 nucleotides matching TRBD1. J gave up 7 bases and V 3 bases, and 2 bases lay outside the gene matches. Germline V CDR1 and CDR2: SGHRS, YFSETQ. The CDR3 runs to 14 residues. CDR3 amino acids: CASSWTGGGEKLFF. CDR3 DNA: TGCGCCAGCAGCTGGACAGGGGGCGGTGAAAAACTGTTTTTT.